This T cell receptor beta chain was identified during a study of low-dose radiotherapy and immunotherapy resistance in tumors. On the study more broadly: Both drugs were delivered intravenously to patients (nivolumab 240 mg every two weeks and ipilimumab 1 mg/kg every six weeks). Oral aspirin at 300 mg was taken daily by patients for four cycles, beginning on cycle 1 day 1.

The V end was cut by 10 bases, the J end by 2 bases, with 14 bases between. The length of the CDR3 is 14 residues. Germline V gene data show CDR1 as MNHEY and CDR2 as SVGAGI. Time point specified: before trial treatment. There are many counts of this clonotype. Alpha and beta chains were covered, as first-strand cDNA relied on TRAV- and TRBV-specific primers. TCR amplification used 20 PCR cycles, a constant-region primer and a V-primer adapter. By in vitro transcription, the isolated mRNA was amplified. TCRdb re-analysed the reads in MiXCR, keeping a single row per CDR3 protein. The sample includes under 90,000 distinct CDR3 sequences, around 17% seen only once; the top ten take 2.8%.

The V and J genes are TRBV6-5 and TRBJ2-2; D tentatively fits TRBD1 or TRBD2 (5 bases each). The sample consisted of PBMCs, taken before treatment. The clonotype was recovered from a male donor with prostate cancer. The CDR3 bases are TGTGCCACAGCCGGGACGGTCAACACCGGGGAGCTGTTTTTT. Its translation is CATAGTVNTGELFF.